This T cell receptor (beta chain) was captured in a study of Tregs in tolerant kidney transplant recipients. Study results and limitations: For some patients, primers changed over time, blocking nucleotide-level comparison.

With regard to this clone: Its antigen is still unknown.

Libraries were prepared by immunoSEQ multiplex PCR; TCRdb keeps only in-frame clonotypes and omits some of them. Among fewer than 100,000 clones listed, around 93% were seen once. J lost 4 bases, V lost 3 bases, and 10 bases had no gene match. The CDR3 runs 16 residues. Germline V gene sequence: CDR1 SGHDT, CDR2 YYEEEE. Thawed PBMCs were FACS-sorted into unstimulated CD4+CD25+CD127- regulatory T cells, CD4+CD25- non-regulatory cells, CD4 and CD8 cells. The sequencing here drew on Tregs from blood, taken before the transplant. This chain joins TRBV5-6 and TRBJ2-4; 7 nucleotides align to TRBD1. This TCR came from a human donor who received a combined kidney and bone marrow transplant. The DNA for the CDR3 is TGTGCCAGCAGCTCGCCCGACCGGGACAGTAAAAACATTCAGTACTTC. This encodes CASSSPDRDSKNIQYF.